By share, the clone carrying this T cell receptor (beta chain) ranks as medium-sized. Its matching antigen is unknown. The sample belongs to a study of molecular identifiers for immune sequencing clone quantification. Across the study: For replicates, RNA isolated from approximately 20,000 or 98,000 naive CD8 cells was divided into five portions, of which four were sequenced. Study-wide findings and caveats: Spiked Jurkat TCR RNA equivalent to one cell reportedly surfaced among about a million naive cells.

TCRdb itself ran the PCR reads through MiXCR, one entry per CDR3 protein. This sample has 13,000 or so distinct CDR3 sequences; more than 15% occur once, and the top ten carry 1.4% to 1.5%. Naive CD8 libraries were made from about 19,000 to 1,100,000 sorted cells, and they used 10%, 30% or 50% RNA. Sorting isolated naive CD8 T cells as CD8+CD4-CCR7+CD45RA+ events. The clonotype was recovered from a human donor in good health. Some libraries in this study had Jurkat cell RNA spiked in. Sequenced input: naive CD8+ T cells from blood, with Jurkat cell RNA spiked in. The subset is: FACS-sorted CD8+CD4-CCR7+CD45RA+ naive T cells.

This chain's CDR3 is CASSPETGGSNQPQHF. Here the CDR3 DNA reads TGTGCCAGCAGTCCGGAGACAGGGGGAAGCAATCAGCCCCAGCATTTT. The J gene is TRBJ1-5, the V gene TRBV6-5; 9 bases are a match to TRBD1. Germline CDR1 is MNHEY and CDR2 is SVGAGI. The CDR3 covers 16 residues. The V and J ends lost 5 bases and 1 base, in that order; junction bases with no gene match: 6.